The T cell receptor beta chain described here comes from a study of CD8 T cells in ankylosing spondylitis. Whole-study findings and limits: Reactive arthritis synovial fluid and blood previously showed some of these motif variants. Significantly higher representation of disease-linked clones was reported for matched ankylosing spondylitis synovial fluid.

This CDR3 is 17 amino acids long. The V gene's germline CDR1 is SGHAT and CDR2 FQNNGV. V shed 3 bases and J 1 base; nucleotides not matched to a gene: 10. On this clonotype: What it binds is unknown.

Quantitative 5'-RACE was performed with molecular barcodes, and it yielded the TCR beta libraries. From the 5' RACE reads, TCRdb called clonotypes with MiXCR, one entry per CDR3 protein. The table has under 300,000 distinct CDR3 sequences, around a tenth seen once; the top ten hold less than 8%. This clonotype originated in a male donor with ankylosing spondylitis or in good health (not recorded which). V is TRBV11-2 and J is TRBJ2-7; 9 positions agree with TRBD2. Sequenced input: blood, either unsorted or a sorted T cell fraction (not recorded which). DNA of the CDR3: TGTGCCAGCAGCTTCAACGAAGGACTAGCGATTTCCTACGAGCAGTACTTC. Its translation is CASSFNEGLAISYEQYF. Combining the CDR3 with reference TRBV11-2 and TRBJ2-7 gives the whole variable domain EAGVAQSPRYKIIEKRQSVAFWCNPISGHATLYWYQQILGQGPKLLIQFQNNGVVDDSQLPKDRFSAERLKGVDSTLKIQPAKLEDSAVYLCASSFNEGLAISYEQYFGPGTRLTVT.